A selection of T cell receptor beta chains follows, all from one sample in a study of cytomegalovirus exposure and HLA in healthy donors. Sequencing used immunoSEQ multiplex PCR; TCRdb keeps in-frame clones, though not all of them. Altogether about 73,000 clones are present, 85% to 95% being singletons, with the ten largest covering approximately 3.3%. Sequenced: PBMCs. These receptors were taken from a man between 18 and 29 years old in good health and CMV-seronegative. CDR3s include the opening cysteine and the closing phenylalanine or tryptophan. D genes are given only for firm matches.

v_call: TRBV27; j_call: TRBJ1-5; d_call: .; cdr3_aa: CASSRTGGNNQPQHF; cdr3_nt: TGTGCCAGCAGTCGGACGGGGGGTAACAATCAGCCCCAGCATTTT
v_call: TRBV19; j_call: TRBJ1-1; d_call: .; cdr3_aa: CASSIKGQENTEAFF; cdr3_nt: TGTGCCAGTAGTATAAAGGGACAAGAGAACACTGAAGCTTTCTTT
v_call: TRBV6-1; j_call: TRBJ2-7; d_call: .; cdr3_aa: CASSEVSVRRLVYEQYF; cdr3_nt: TGTGCCAGCAGTGAAGTATCTGTCCGGCGGCTGGTATACGAGCAGTACTTC
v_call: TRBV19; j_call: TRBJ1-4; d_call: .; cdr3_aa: CASSTRTEEKLFF; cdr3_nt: TGTGCCAGTAGTACCCGGACAGAGGAAAAACTGTTTTTT
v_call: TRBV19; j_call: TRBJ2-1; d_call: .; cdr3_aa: CASSIGGPKVNEQFF; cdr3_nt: TGTGCCAGTAGTATTGGGGGCCCCAAGGTCAATGAGCAGTTCTTC
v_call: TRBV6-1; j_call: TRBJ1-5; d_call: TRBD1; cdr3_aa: CASSEGTGFLWPQHF; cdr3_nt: TGTGCCAGCAGTGAAGGGACAGGCTTTTTGTGGCCCCAGCATTTT
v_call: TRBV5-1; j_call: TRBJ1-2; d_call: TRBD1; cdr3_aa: CASSSTGGYGYTF; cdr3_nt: TGCGCCAGCAGCTCGACAGGGGGCTATGGCTACACCTTC
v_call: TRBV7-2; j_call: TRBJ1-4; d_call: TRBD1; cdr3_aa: CASSLGGQGVYEKLFF; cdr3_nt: TGTGCCAGCAGCTTAGGGGGACAGGGGGTTTATGAAAAACTGTTTTTT
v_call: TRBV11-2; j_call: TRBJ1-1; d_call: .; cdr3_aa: CASSPVSGGTEAFF; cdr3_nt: TGTGCCAGCAGCCCGGTCTCCGGGGGGACTGAAGCTTTCTTT
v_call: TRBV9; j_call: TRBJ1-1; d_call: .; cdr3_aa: CASSVTTGNEAFF; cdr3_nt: TGTGCCAGCAGCGTAACCACAGGGAATGAAGCTTTCTTT
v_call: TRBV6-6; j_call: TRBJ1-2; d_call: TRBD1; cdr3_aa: CASSYSSEGADYGYTF; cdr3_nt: TGTGCCAGCAGTTACTCATCGGAGGGGGCAGACTATGGCTACACCTTC